These T cell receptor beta chains were read from a single sample in a study of cytomegalovirus exposure and HLA in healthy donors. Measured with immunoSEQ multiplex PCR; TCRdb has only the in-frame clones, and not every one. Among about 140,000 clones listed, 70% to 85% were seen once. Sample: PBMCs. These receptors came from a young man in good health and CMV-seropositive. CDR3s include the opening cysteine and the closing phenylalanine or tryptophan. The order of the fields is J gene, D gene, clone size, V gene, CDR3 DNA, CDR3 protein. A D gene is named only where the DNA matches it firmly. Clone size is not always given. Where it is, it says once, few, many or a class for expanded clones.

j_gene: TRBJ1-6; d_gene: TRBD1; abundance: .; v_gene: TRBV9; CDR3nt: TGTGCCAGCAGCTCTCGGACAGGGGATAATTCACCCCTCCACTTT; CDR3aa: CASSSRTGDNSPLHF
j_gene: TRBJ1-5; d_gene: .; abundance: .; v_gene: TRBV7-8; CDR3nt: TGTGCCAGCAGCTTATCGGAAGGGGATACGCAGCCCCAGCATTTT; CDR3aa: CASSLSEGDTQPQHF
j_gene: TRBJ2-3; d_gene: TRBD2; abundance: few; v_gene: TRBV2; CDR3nt: TGTGCCAGCAGGGGAGCCGGGACTAGCGGATCTAGCACAGATACGCAGTATTTT; CDR3aa: CASRGAGTSGSSTDTQYF
j_gene: TRBJ2-3; d_gene: .; abundance: once; v_gene: TRBV29-1; CDR3nt: TGCAGCGTCGCGGATAGCACAGATACGCAGTATTTT; CDR3aa: CSVADSTDTQYF
j_gene: TRBJ1-5; d_gene: .; abundance: few; v_gene: TRBV27; CDR3nt: TGTGCCAGCAATAGCGGACTTAGCAATCAGCCCCAGCATTTT; CDR3aa: CASNSGLSNQPQHF
j_gene: TRBJ2-6; d_gene: .; abundance: .; v_gene: TRBV30; CDR3nt: TGTGCCTGGGGCCAGCGAATCTCTGGGGCCAACGTCCTGACTTTC; CDR3aa: CAWGQRISGANVLTF
j_gene: TRBJ1-4; d_gene: .; abundance: .; v_gene: TRBV4-1; CDR3nt: TGCGCCAGCAGCCAAGAGGGGCCGGTTAATGAAAAACTGTTTTTT; CDR3aa: CASSQEGPVNEKLFF
j_gene: TRBJ1-5; d_gene: .; abundance: .; v_gene: TRBV5-6; CDR3nt: TGTGCCAGCAGCCCGGGTGGAGGGAGTAGCAATCAGCCCCAGCATTTT; CDR3aa: CASSPGGGSSNQPQHF
j_gene: TRBJ1-5; d_gene: TRBD1; abundance: once; v_gene: TRBV15; CDR3nt: TGTGCCACCAGCAGAGACGCGGACAGGGATCAGCCCCAGCATTTT; CDR3aa: CATSRDADRDQPQHF
j_gene: TRBJ2-3; d_gene: .; abundance: .; v_gene: TRBV21-1; CDR3nt: TGTGCCAGCAGCAAGCAGGGGTTATTGTGTACGCAGTATTTT; CDR3aa: CASSKQGLLCTQYF
j_gene: TRBJ1-1; d_gene: TRBD1; abundance: .; v_gene: TRBV15; CDR3nt: TGTGCCACCAGCATCTTTAGGGACAGGAGTGAAGCTTTCTTT; CDR3aa: CATSIFRDRSEAFF
j_gene: TRBJ1-1; d_gene: .; abundance: .; v_gene: TRBV5-1; CDR3nt: TGCGCCAGCAGCTTACTACAGGGAAGCACTGAAGCTTTCTTT; CDR3aa: CASSLLQGSTEAFF
j_gene: TRBJ2-7; d_gene: .; abundance: .; v_gene: TRBV30; CDR3nt: TGTGCCTGGAGGCAGGGTGCGTACGAGCAGTACTTC; CDR3aa: CAWRQGAYEQYF
j_gene: TRBJ1-1; d_gene: TRBD1; abundance: .; v_gene: TRBV18; CDR3nt: TGTGCCAGCTCGTCACAGGGGCACACGAACACTGAAGCTTTCTTT; CDR3aa: CASSSQGHTNTEAFF
j_gene: TRBJ2-3; d_gene: .; abundance: .; v_gene: TRBV2; CDR3nt: TGTGCCAGCAGTGACCCCACGCGGGACCTCACAGATACGCAGTATTTT; CDR3aa: CASSDPTRDLTDTQYF
j_gene: TRBJ2-3; d_gene: TRBD2; abundance: .; v_gene: TRBV11-3; CDR3nt: TGTGCCAGCAGCTGGGGACTAGCGGGGGACACAGATACGCAGTATTTT; CDR3aa: CASSWGLAGDTDTQYF
j_gene: TRBJ2-2; d_gene: .; abundance: .; v_gene: TRBV25-1; CDR3nt: TGTGCCAGCAGTGCCCAGAGGACCGGGGAGCTGTTTTTT; CDR3aa: CASSAQRTGELFF
j_gene: TRBJ2-7; d_gene: .; abundance: .; v_gene: TRBV6-1; CDR3nt: TGTGCCAGCAGTGAGTTGAACTACGGGGGAGAGCAGTACTTC; CDR3aa: CASSELNYGGEQYF
j_gene: TRBJ2-3; d_gene: .; abundance: .; v_gene: TRBV7-2; CDR3nt: TGTGCCAGCAGCTTAGTAGTGATTACCACAGATACGCAGTATTTT; CDR3aa: CASSLVVITTDTQYF
j_gene: TRBJ2-1; d_gene: TRBD2; abundance: .; v_gene: TRBV10-3; CDR3nt: TGTGCCATCAGCGAGCCGTCGGGGAGGGACTTACTCAATGAGCAGTTCTTC; CDR3aa: CAISEPSGRDLLNEQFF
j_gene: TRBJ2-7; d_gene: TRBD2; abundance: .; v_gene: TRBV7-2; CDR3nt: TGTGCCAGCAGCCCGTTGGGCGGGGGTTTCGACGAGCAGTACTTC; CDR3aa: CASSPLGGGFDEQYF
j_gene: TRBJ2-7; d_gene: TRBD2; abundance: many; v_gene: TRBV6-4; CDR3nt: TGTGCCAGTCTACTAGCGGTTCCAGGGGTCTACGAGCAGTACTTC; CDR3aa: CASLLAVPGVYEQYF
j_gene: TRBJ1-2; d_gene: TRBD1; abundance: .; v_gene: TRBV27; CDR3nt: TGTGCCAGCAGTTTAGTGGGGACAGGGATCTATGGCTACACCTTC; CDR3aa: CASSLVGTGIYGYTF
j_gene: TRBJ1-5; d_gene: .; abundance: .; v_gene: TRBV12-5; CDR3nt: TGTGCTAGTGGACCGGGGTTCAATCAGCCCCAGCATTTT; CDR3aa: CASGPGFNQPQHF
j_gene: TRBJ1-1; d_gene: .; abundance: once; v_gene: TRBV7-9; CDR3nt: TGTGCCAGCAGCTTAGGAGGGTTGAACACTGAAGCTTTCTTT; CDR3aa: CASSLGGLNTEAFF
j_gene: TRBJ1-1; d_gene: .; abundance: .; v_gene: TRBV6-1; CDR3nt: TGTGCCAGCACTCACAGGACAGAGATGAACACTGAAGCTTTCTTT; CDR3aa: CASTHRTEMNTEAFF
j_gene: TRBJ2-3; d_gene: TRBD2; abundance: .; v_gene: TRBV11-3; CDR3nt: TGTGCCAGCAGCTTAGAACTAGCGGGGGCAGATACGCAGTATTTT; CDR3aa: CASSLELAGADTQYF
j_gene: TRBJ2-7; d_gene: .; abundance: .; v_gene: TRBV18; CDR3nt: TGTGCCAGCTCACCCACCCAGGGGAGCTACGAGCAGTACTTC; CDR3aa: CASSPTQGSYEQYF
j_gene: TRBJ2-3; d_gene: TRBD1; abundance: .; v_gene: TRBV5-5; CDR3nt: TGTGCCAGCAGCGCTGCTCCGGGACAGGGGAATTTGGATACGCAGTATTTT; CDR3aa: CASSAAPGQGNLDTQYF
j_gene: TRBJ2-3; d_gene: .; abundance: .; v_gene: TRBV5-4; CDR3nt: TGTGCCAGCAGCTCCGCCGGACAGCGTAGCACAGATACGCAGTATTTT; CDR3aa: CASSSAGQRSTDTQYF
j_gene: TRBJ1-5; d_gene: .; abundance: once; v_gene: TRBV25-1; CDR3nt: TGTGCCAGCCATTCGGGTGTGGGCAATCAGCCCCAGCATTTT; CDR3aa: CASHSGVGNQPQHF
j_gene: TRBJ2-3; d_gene: .; abundance: .; v_gene: TRBV11-2; CDR3nt: TGTGCCAGCGATAGCGGCACAGATACGCAGTATTTT; CDR3aa: CASDSGTDTQYF
j_gene: TRBJ2-2; d_gene: .; abundance: .; v_gene: TRBV7-2; CDR3nt: TGTGCCAGCAGCTTAGATGTAGGGGAGCTGTTTTTT; CDR3aa: CASSLDVGELFF
j_gene: TRBJ1-1; d_gene: .; abundance: .; v_gene: TRBV29-1; CDR3nt: TGCAGCGTTGCGTACAGACCTATGAACACTGAAGCTTTCTTT; CDR3aa: CSVAYRPMNTEAFF
j_gene: TRBJ1-1; d_gene: TRBD1; abundance: .; v_gene: TRBV5-4; CDR3nt: TGTGCCAGCAGCTCTGCCGGGACAGGAGGCACTGAAGCTTTCTTT; CDR3aa: CASSSAGTGGTEAFF
j_gene: TRBJ2-1; d_gene: .; abundance: .; v_gene: TRBV19; CDR3nt: TGTGCCACCGGGTACAATGAGCAGTTCTTC; CDR3aa: CATGYNEQFF
j_gene: TRBJ1-2; d_gene: TRBD1; abundance: once; v_gene: TRBV15; CDR3nt: TGTGCCACCAGCAGAGCAGGGGGCTTCTATGGCTACACCTTC; CDR3aa: CATSRAGGFYGYTF
j_gene: TRBJ1-2; d_gene: .; abundance: .; v_gene: TRBV11-2; CDR3nt: TGTGCCAGCAGCCCTCATAGCGGGGGAGATTTCTATGGCTACACCTTC; CDR3aa: CASSPHSGGDFYGYTF